This T cell receptor (beta chain) stems from a study of CD8+CD57+ T cells in acquired aplastic anemia. Study background: DNA from sorted CD4+ and CD8+ cells averaged around 3 ug. Whole-study results and caveats: Significant differences in CD8+ Simpson's diversity were not observed between patients and controls. The number of CD8+ CDR3 sequences shared by patients and controls was twenty-nine.

Genomic DNA templated the TCR beta VDJ and CDR3 profiling. A single record per CDR3 protein comes from TCRdb applying MiXCR to the reads. This table has under 200,000 distinct CDR3 sequences, approximately 48% appearing once. This clonotype was found many times. Its antigen is currently unknown. This CDR3 has 12 residues. V dropped 0 bases and J dropped 4 bases, with 3 bases sitting between them. The germline V gene has CDR1 ENHRY and CDR2 SYGVKD. Before being chosen for sequencing, patients had shown CD8+CD57+ cell expansion by flow cytometry. As a group, the patients uniformly had severe acquired aplastic anemia.

The rearrangement joins TRBV10-3 to TRBJ2-5; D unresolved. The TCR comes from a human donor with aplastic anemia. The material sequenced was sorted CD4+, CD8+, or CD8+CD57+ T cells (not recorded which) from PBMCs. The CDR3 protein is CAISESPETQYF. CDR3 in DNA: TGTGCCATCAGTGAGTCCCCAGAGACCCAGTACTTC.